This paragraph reports one T cell receptor (beta chain). Its antigen remains unidentified. These data belong to a study of cytomegalovirus exposure and HLA in healthy donors. 60 Vbeta and 13 Jbeta primers were used in PCR. The protocol was immunoSEQ multiplex PCR, while the TCRdb copy is restricted to in-frame clones and leaves out a portion. The sample has some 150,000 clones, 75% to 80% seen once. Broader study findings: When a later analysis compared HLA-associated TCR beta chains with equally common others, the HLA-associated chains turned out to be more clonally expanded and to have lower generation probabilities. Sequencing depth roughly uniform across donors was assumed in presence/absence analyses.

Healthy bone marrow donors made up the donor group. Nominal health characterized the donors when sampled, though unrecorded immune exposures were likely. V shed 1 base and J 8 bases; nucleotides not matched to a gene: 7. The CDR3 has 16 amino acids. The source material was PBMCs. This receptor was obtained from a male donor in good health and CMV-seronegative. The chain is built from TRBV5-7 and TRBJ1-6, with 9 positions matching TRBD1. TRBV5-7 is identified as an open reading frame with a role that is uncertain. The CDR3 sequence is CASSLSVGQGYSPLHF. CDR3 nucleotides: TGTGCCAGCAGCTTGAGTGTTGGACAGGGGTATTCACCCCTCCACTTT.